This record concerns one TCR beta chain sequence. Repertoires were generated with immunoSEQ multiplex PCR, while TCRdb's copy carries only in-frame clones and drops some. Among approximately 180,000 clones listed, approximately 90% were seen once. This sample stems from a study of blood T cell repertoires in COVID-19. The J segment lost 2 bases and the V segment lost 5 bases, leaving 8 bases of the junction unmatched. The CDR3 contains 16 residues. Germline V lookup: CDR1 MNHEY, CDR2 SMNVEV (reference sequence). The TCR sequence derives from a human donor in a cohort sampled during active COVID-19. Sequencing was carried out using peripheral blood. The chain links TRBV27 to TRBJ1-5; 8 bases map to TRBD1. The CDR3 region has the DNA TGTGCCAGCAGTCCGGGACAGGCAGCCGGCAATCAGCCCCAGCATTTT. This sequence encodes CASSPGQAAGNQPQHF.